The entry that follows covers one TCR beta chain sequence. Its antigen specificity is not known. No base quality information exists; no much larger clone differs at one position. V is reduced by 1 base and J by 2 bases, leaving a spacing of 9 bases between them. CDR1 WSHSY and CDR2 SAAADI are derived from the germline V gene. The CDR3 goes from the cysteine to the phenylalanine over 15 residues. The only DNA kept is the CDR3, 45 bases in frame from the first base. CD4+ T cells from unexposed donors were collected before the COVID-19 pandemic (2011-2018). The EasySep CD4+ T cell isolation kit was used to isolate CD4+ T cells once the cultures had run for roughly eleven days. As cell numbers permitted, CD4+ T cells from unexposed donors were tested for reactivity to SARS-CoV-2 S and N and to four common cold coronavirus spike pools. Each well held a few million PBMCs cultured in IMDM containing around 5% human AB serum and 10 IU/ml IL-2. Half of the culture medium was replaced with fresh IL-2-containing medium on days 3 and 7. In general, triplicate replicate wells were used for every peptide culture condition. Leukapheresis product for the unexposed donors was bought commercially. PBMCs were isolated from leukapheresis product or whole blood by Ficoll-Paque PLUS gradient centrifugation. PBMCs were either cryopreserved at -140°C or used fresh in the expansion assay. The QIAamp Micro DNA Kit was used to extract genomic DNA from the CD4+ T cells.

The source of the sample is a study of CD4 T cells in relation to SARS-CoV-2 and coronaviruses (TCRdb year 2021). In the study overall: In the ViraFEST assay, PBMCs were grown with antigen for approximately 11 days, and TCR beta CDR3s were then sequenced to identify antigen-specific clonal expansions. The Adaptive Biotechnologies TCR-sequencing kit was used for samples from a few pre-COVID donors and for the naive versus memory experiments, whereas the other data were Illumina-based. Expansion assays from other donors in the study were sequenced with a different, Illumina-based TCR-beta assay. Using patient-derived lymphoblastoid cell lines, the shared crossreactive spike epitopes were mapped to their HLA restriction. At the level of individual TCR clonotypes, the study evaluated whether memory CD4+ T cells crossreact between the spike proteins of SARS-CoV-2 and those of common cold coronaviruses. The negative reference condition was either a culture with an HIV-1 Nef peptide pool or a culture with no peptide. General conclusions and limits of the study: Small numbers of patients and of tested TCRs limited the study. Compared with monoreactive clones, crossreactive clones had significantly weaker SARS-CoV-2-driven expansion, a result consistent with antigenic imprinting. In approximately 65% of donors, memory CD4+ clonotypes turned up that crossrecognized SARS-CoV-2 and at least one common cold coronavirus spike. Because the crossreactivity analysis focused on spike protein, crossreactivity against other viral proteins was not assessed. Pre-pandemic and post-infection samples were not both contributed by any donor, so tracing of the source of pre-existing responses was limited.

The library was made by the immunoSEQ multiplex PCR assay. The original methods were these. Preprocessing removed nonproductive sequences and CDR3s not starting with C, not ending with F or W, or shorter than 7 amino acids. Antigen-specific clonotypes were called with the MANAFEST web app on the basis of expansion relative to the reference and to other culture wells. A clone was considered positive if significant expansion relative to the reference culture was observed in 2 of 3 replicate wells at an FDR below 0.05. For a clone to be considered positive, significant expansion relative to all other tandem wells and an odds ratio above 5 were also required. After three terminal residues were trimmed from each end, CDR3 homology was quantified as pairwise Levenshtein distance using the stringdist R package. TCRdb limited this immuneACCESS table to in-frame rearrangements with V and J called. A share of clones is missing; checked studies link under half to unresolved V genes, and the rest is unexplained. The V and J calls and the clone size are those of that table, but D and trimming were determined from the DNA. This sample holds 15,000 to 25,000 clones; roughly 80% were observed only once. Clones ranked in the top ten supply around 23% of the sample.

The sample comprised CD4+ T cells from PBMCs, cultured in vitro. The sequence joins TRBV10-2 to TRBJ2-1; possibly the D gene is TRBD2, per 6 matching bases. The clonotype was recovered from a human donor in good health. The sequence in DNA is TGCGCCAGCAGTGAGTTTCGGGGGACCTACAATGAGCAGTTCTTC. The resulting protein is CASSEFRGTYNEQFF.